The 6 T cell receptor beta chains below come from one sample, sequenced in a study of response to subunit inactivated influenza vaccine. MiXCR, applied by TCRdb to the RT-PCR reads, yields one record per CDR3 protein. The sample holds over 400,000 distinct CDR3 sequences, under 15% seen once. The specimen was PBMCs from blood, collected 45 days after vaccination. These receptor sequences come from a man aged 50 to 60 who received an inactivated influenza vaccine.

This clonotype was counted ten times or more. This CDR3 is CSGVGAANQPQHF. Written as DNA, the CDR3 is TGCAGTGGAGTGGGGGCCGCGAATCAGCCCCAGCATTTT. The chain couples TRBV20-1 to TRBJ1-5, with D possibly matching TRBD1 (6 bases). The V and J ends lost 7 bases and 4 bases respectively, with 14 bases between them. The CDR3 sequence is 13 residues long. CDR1 is DFQATT, CDR2 SNEGSKA, per germline (reference sequence).

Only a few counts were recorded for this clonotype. CDR3 nucleotides: TGCAGCGTTGAAGTGACGGGAGGGGGCATTCAGTACTTC. Its translation is CSVEVTGGGIQYF. The V and J genes are TRBV29-1 and TRBJ2-4, with 8 bases lining up with TRBD2. This CDR3 is built from 13 residues. Germline assignment: CDR1 SQVTM and CDR2 ANQGSEA. Trimming at V came to 1 base and at J to 9 bases, leaving 5 bases not matched to a gene.

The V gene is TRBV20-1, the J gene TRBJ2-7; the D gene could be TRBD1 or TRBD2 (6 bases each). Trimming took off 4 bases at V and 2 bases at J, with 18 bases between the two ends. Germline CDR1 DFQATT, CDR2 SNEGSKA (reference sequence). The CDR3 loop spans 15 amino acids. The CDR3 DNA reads TGCAGTGCTACCCCCCTCCGGGGGCGTACCTACGAGCAGTACTTC. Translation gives CSATPLRGRTYEQYF.

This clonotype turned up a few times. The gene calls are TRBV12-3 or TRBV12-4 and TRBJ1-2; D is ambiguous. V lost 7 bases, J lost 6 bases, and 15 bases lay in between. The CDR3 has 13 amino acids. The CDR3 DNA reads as TGTGCCAGCACCTCGACCTTTCGGCATGGCTACACCTTC. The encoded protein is CASTSTFRHGYTF.

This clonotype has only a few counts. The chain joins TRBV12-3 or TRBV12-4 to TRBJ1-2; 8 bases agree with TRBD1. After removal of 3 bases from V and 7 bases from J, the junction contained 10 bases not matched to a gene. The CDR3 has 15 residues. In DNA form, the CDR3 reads TGTGCCAGCAGTTTTGCCGGCAGGGGGCATGGTGGCTACACCTTC. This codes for CASSFAGRGHGGYTF.

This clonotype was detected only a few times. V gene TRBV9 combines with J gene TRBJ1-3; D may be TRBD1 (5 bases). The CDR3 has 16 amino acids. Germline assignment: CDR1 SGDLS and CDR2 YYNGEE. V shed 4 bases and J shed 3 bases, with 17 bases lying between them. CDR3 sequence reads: CASSPQRGGIGNTIYF. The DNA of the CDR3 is TGTGCCAGCAGCCCCCAGCGGGGGGGTATTGGAAACACCATATATTTT.